The rows below give T cell receptor beta chains drawn from one sample of a study of T cells in localized non-small cell lung cancer. Data came from immunoSEQ multiplex PCR; TCRdb stores just in-frame clones and leaves some out. The sample contains some 10,000 clones, less than 60% of which appear only once. The starting material was lymph node tissue, obtained before any cancer treatment. The receptor source for this set is a woman aged 35 to 75 with stage II squamous cell lung carcinoma. Each CDR3 is given with its conserved first and last residue. The order of the fields is clone size, V gene, D gene, J gene, CDR3 protein, CDR3 DNA. A D gene is named only where the DNA matches it firmly. Not every row has a clone size; where given, it reads once, few, many or a size class.

clone size: few; V gene: TRBV6-8; D gene: .; J gene: TRBJ2-7; CDR3 protein: CASSYSRREQYF; CDR3 DNA: TGTGCCAGCAGTTACTCACGCCGCGAGCAGTACTTC
clone size: once; V gene: TRBV6-8; D gene: .; J gene: TRBJ2-1; CDR3 protein: CASRPTELHDEQFF; CDR3 DNA: TGTGCCAGCAGACCAACCGAGCTCCACGATGAGCAGTTCTTC
clone size: .; V gene: TRBV11-3; D gene: TRBD2; J gene: TRBJ2-3; CDR3 protein: CASSPGEGSVADTQYF; CDR3 DNA: TGTGCCAGCAGCCCCGGGGAGGGAAGTGTAGCAGATACGCAGTATTTT
clone size: .; V gene: TRBV6-8; D gene: TRBD1; J gene: TRBJ1-1; CDR3 protein: CASRDRATEAFF; CDR3 DNA: TGTGCCAGCAGAGACAGGGCTACTGAAGCTTTCTTT
clone size: few; V gene: TRBV6-8; D gene: .; J gene: TRBJ1-3; CDR3 protein: CASSYLPGRSSGNTIYF; CDR3 DNA: TGTGCCAGCAGTTACCTTCCGGGGCGAAGCTCTGGAAACACCATATATTTT
clone size: few; V gene: TRBV2; D gene: .; J gene: TRBJ1-4; CDR3 protein: CASSENWEKLFF; CDR3 DNA: TGTGCCAGCTCCGAGAACTGGGAAAAACTGTTTTTT
clone size: .; V gene: TRBV6-8; D gene: TRBD1; J gene: TRBJ2-2; CDR3 protein: CASSLRGLGNTGELFF; CDR3 DNA: TGTGCCAGCAGCCTCAGGGGGCTGGGTAACACCGGGGAGCTGTTTTTT
clone size: .; V gene: TRBV18; D gene: TRBD1; J gene: TRBJ1-1; CDR3 protein: CASLGQGSEAFF; CDR3 DNA: TGTGCCAGCCTAGGACAGGGGTCTGAAGCTTTCTTT
clone size: few; V gene: TRBV6-8; D gene: .; J gene: TRBJ1-3; CDR3 protein: CASSYAAGLGNTIYF; CDR3 DNA: TGTGCCAGCAGTTACGCGGCAGGCCTAGGAAACACCATATATTTT
clone size: .; V gene: TRBV12-5; D gene: .; J gene: TRBJ1-1; CDR3 protein: CASGLVPMNTEAFF; CDR3 DNA: TGTGCTAGTGGTTTGGTCCCTATGAACACTGAAGCTTTCTTT
clone size: .; V gene: TRBV12-5; D gene: .; J gene: TRBJ2-2; CDR3 protein: CASGQNTGELFF; CDR3 DNA: TGTGCCAGCGGACAGAACACCGGGGAGCTGTTTTTT
clone size: .; V gene: TRBV11-1; D gene: TRBD2; J gene: TRBJ2-5; CDR3 protein: CASSSTSGPQETQYF; CDR3 DNA: TGTGCCAGCAGCTCGACTAGCGGGCCCCAAGAGACCCAGTACTTC
clone size: once; V gene: TRBV5-1; D gene: TRBD1; J gene: TRBJ2-1; CDR3 protein: CASSLYGPGQGAGEQFF; CDR3 DNA: TGCGCCAGCAGCCTTTACGGACCGGGACAGGGGGCAGGTGAGCAGTTCTTC
clone size: .; V gene: TRBV6-8; D gene: .; J gene: TRBJ1-1; CDR3 protein: CASSYSGKAEAFF; CDR3 DNA: TGTGCCAGCAGTTACTCAGGGAAGGCTGAAGCTTTCTTT
clone size: .; V gene: TRBV6-8; D gene: .; J gene: TRBJ1-1; CDR3 protein: CASRPPLGTEAFF; CDR3 DNA: TGTGCCAGCAGACCACCCCTGGGCACTGAAGCTTTCTTT
clone size: .; V gene: TRBV6-8; D gene: .; J gene: TRBJ2-1; CDR3 protein: CASRFGRFNEQFF; CDR3 DNA: TGTGCCAGCAGATTTGGACGTTTCAATGAGCAGTTCTTC
clone size: .; V gene: TRBV4-1; D gene: TRBD1; J gene: TRBJ1-5; CDR3 protein: CASSQLWGQASNQPQHF; CDR3 DNA: TGCGCCAGCAGCCAACTTTGGGGACAGGCTAGCAATCAGCCCCAGCATTTT
clone size: few; V gene: TRBV6-7; D gene: TRBD2; J gene: TRBJ2-7; CDR3 protein: CASSEERAGPYEQYF; CDR3 DNA: TGTGCCAGCAGTGAAGAGAGAGCGGGGCCCTACGAGCAGTACTTC
clone size: few; V gene: TRBV11-3; D gene: .; J gene: TRBJ1-1; CDR3 protein: CASSLEVPSMNTEAFF; CDR3 DNA: TGTGCCAGCAGCTTAGAAGTCCCAAGTATGAACACTGAAGCTTTCTTT
clone size: few; V gene: TRBV11-3; D gene: TRBD1; J gene: TRBJ1-1; CDR3 protein: CASSFGQGATEAFF; CDR3 DNA: TGTGCCAGCAGCTTCGGACAGGGCGCCACTGAAGCTTTCTTT
clone size: .; V gene: TRBV15; D gene: .; J gene: TRBJ2-3; CDR3 protein: CATSRSTSWGDTQYF; CDR3 DNA: TGTGCCACCAGCAGATCTACCTCCTGGGGAGATACGCAGTATTTT
clone size: few; V gene: TRBV11-3; D gene: .; J gene: TRBJ1-5; CDR3 protein: CASSLRPSDGYSNQPQHF; CDR3 DNA: TGTGCCAGCAGTCTTCGACCCTCCGATGGATATAGCAATCAGCCCCAGCATTTT
clone size: few; V gene: TRBV11-3; D gene: TRBD1; J gene: TRBJ2-6; CDR3 protein: CASSPRPGTGAGANVLTF; CDR3 DNA: TGTGCCAGCAGCCCCCGTCCCGGGACAGGGGCTGGGGCCAACGTCCTGACTTTC
clone size: .; V gene: TRBV6-8; D gene: TRBD2; J gene: TRBJ2-7; CDR3 protein: CASSKGLGPYEQYF; CDR3 DNA: TGTGCCAGCAGTAAGGGACTAGGCCCCTACGAGCAGTACTTC
clone size: few; V gene: TRBV19; D gene: .; J gene: TRBJ1-1; CDR3 protein: CASSNNREDFF; CDR3 DNA: TGTGCCAGTAGTAATAACAGGGAGGATTTCTTT